The clone carrying this TCR beta chain was counted a single time. This sample was taken from a study of identical twins. TCRdb passed the 5' RACE reads through MiXCR, listing each CDR3 protein once. Of over 500,000 distinct CDR3 sequences detected, approximately 22% appear once; the ten largest clones hold around 0.9%. V gave up 7 bases and J gave up 3 bases, with 10 bases separating them. The CDR3 contains 13 residues. Germline loops: CDR1 SGHVS, CDR2 FQNEAQ. These same records also appear under a second study, on T cells expressing NK-cell markers. From that second work: Among the experiments, several used an anti-gamma-delta TCR antibody to restrict sorting to alpha-beta TCR T cells. The CD3+CD56-NKG2C+ fraction was also led by these clonotypes in a few donors.

The source of this sequence is a woman between 18 and 29 years old in good health. Material for sequencing was CD4+ T cells sorted from blood. The chain carries TRBV7-8 and TRBJ2-1; no clear D gene. The CDR3 here is CASMPPFYNEQFF. CDR3 in DNA: TGTGCCAGCATGCCCCCATTCTACAATGAGCAGTTCTTC.